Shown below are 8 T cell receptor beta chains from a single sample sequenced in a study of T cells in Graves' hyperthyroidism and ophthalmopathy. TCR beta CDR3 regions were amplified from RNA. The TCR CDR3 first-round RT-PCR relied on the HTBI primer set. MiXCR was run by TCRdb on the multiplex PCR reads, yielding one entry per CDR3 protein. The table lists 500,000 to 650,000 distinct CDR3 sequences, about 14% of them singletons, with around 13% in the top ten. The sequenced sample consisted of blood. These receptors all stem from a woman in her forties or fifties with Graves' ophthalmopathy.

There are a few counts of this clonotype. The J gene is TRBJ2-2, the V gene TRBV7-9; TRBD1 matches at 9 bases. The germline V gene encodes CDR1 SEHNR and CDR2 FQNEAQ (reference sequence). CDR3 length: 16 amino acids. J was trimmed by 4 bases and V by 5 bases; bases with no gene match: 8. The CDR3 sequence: CASSPHRGQGTGELFF. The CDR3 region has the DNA TGTGCCAGCAGCCCGCACAGGGGGCAGGGCACCGGGGAGCTGTTTTTT.

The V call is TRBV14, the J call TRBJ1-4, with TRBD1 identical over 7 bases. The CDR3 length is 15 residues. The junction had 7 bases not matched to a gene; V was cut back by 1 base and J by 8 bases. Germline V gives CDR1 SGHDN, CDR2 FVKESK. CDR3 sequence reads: CASSQATGMYEKLFF. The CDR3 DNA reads TGTGCCAGCAGCCAAGCGACAGGGATGTACGAAAAACTGTTTTTT.

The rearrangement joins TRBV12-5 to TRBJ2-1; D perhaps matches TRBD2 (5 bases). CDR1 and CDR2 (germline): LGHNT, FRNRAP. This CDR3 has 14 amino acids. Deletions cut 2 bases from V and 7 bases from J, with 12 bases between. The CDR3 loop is CASGLHGVENEQFF. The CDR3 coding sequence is TGTGCTAGTGGTTTGCACGGGGTGGAAAATGAGCAGTTCTTC.

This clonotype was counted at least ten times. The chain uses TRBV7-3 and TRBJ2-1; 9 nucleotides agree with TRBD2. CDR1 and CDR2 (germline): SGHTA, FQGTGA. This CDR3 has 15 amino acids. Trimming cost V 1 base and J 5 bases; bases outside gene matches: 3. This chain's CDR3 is CASSLIRGRDNEQFF. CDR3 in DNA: TGTGCCAGCAGCTTAATCCGCGGGAGGGACAATGAGCAGTTCTTC.

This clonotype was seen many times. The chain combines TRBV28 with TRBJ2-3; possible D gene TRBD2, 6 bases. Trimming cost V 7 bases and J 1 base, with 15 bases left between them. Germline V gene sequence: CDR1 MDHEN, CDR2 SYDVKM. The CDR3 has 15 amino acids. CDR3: CASKMPGLGTDTQYF. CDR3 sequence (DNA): TGTGCCAGCAAAATGCCGGGACTTGGCACAGATACGCAGTATTTT.

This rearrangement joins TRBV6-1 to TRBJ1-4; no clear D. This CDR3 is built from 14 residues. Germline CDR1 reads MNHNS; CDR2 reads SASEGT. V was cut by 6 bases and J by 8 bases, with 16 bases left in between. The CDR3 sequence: CASRVDPREEKLFF. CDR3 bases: TGTGCCAGCAGGGTTGATCCTCGGGAGGAAAAACTGTTTTTT.

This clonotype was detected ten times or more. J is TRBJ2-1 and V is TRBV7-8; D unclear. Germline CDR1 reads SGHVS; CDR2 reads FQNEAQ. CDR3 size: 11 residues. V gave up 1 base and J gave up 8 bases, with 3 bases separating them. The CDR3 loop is CASSLDHEQFF. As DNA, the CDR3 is TGTGCCAGCAGCTTAGATCATGAGCAGTTCTTC.

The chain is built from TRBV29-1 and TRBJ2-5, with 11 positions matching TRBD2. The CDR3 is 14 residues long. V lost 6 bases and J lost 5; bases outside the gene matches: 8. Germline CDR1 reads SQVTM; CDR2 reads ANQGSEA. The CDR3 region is CSVATTSGKETQYF. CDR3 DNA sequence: TGCAGCGTCGCGACGACTAGCGGGAAGGAGACCCAGTACTTC.